This TCR beta chain comes out of a study of T cell changes during pregnancy in multiple sclerosis. Some clones are missing from TCRdb's copy, which holds only in-frame ones; the method was immunoSEQ multiplex PCR. The sample has tens of thousands of clones, about 88% seen once. Per germline, CDR1 SGHNT and CDR2 YENEEA. The germline V and J ends were trimmed by 1 base and 4 bases, with 8 bases remaining between them. The CDR3 length is 14 residues. V and J are TRBV11-3 and TRBJ2-1; D gene uncertain. The clonotype originates from a female donor with multiple sclerosis, enrolled in a pregnancy study. The sequences come from CD4+ T cells from peripheral blood mononuclear cells, collected in the first trimester of pregnancy. The DNA for the CDR3 is TGTGCCAGCAGCTTAGCCGTCGAGTACAATGAGCAGTTCTTC. Encoded protein: CASSLAVEYNEQFF.